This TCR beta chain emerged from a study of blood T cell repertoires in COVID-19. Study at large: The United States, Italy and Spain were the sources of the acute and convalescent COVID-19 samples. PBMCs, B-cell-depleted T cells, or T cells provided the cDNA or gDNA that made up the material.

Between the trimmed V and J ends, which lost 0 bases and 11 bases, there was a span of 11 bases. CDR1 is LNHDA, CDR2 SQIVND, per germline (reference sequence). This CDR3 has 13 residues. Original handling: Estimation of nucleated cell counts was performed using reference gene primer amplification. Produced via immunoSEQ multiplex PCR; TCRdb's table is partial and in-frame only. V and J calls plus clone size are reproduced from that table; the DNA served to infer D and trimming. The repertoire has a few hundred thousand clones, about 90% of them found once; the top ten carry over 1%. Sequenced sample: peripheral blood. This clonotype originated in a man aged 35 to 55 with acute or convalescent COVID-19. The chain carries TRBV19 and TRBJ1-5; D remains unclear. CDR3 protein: CASSIDWRQTQHF. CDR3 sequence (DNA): TGTGCCAGTAGTATAGATTGGCGGCAGACCCAGCATTTT.